This TCR beta chain was captured in a study of blood T cell repertoires in COVID-19. Study summary: Researchers got acute and convalescent COVID-19 samples from the United States, Italy and Spain. The analysed material was cDNA or gDNA that came from T cells, B-cell-depleted T cells, or PBMCs.

This CDR3 comprises 16 residues. Trimming removed 0 bases from V and 6 bases from J; junction bases left unmatched: 9. Germline V lookup: CDR1 SGHRS, CDR2 YFSETQ. Per the authors' pipeline: From reference gene primer amplification, estimates of nucleated cell counts were derived. Using immunoSEQ multiplex PCR, the repertoire was profiled, and TCRdb retains in-frame clones only, with some absent. V, J and clone size were drawn from that table, and D and trimming were deduced from the DNA. This sample has 150,000 to 200,000 clones, with around 83% found just once. Seattle-derived patients entered the study during active infection and were followed longitudinally.

The sequenced sample was peripheral blood. This clonotype was sampled from a woman in her 70s with COVID-19, enrolled during active disease. The chain has TRBV5-1 and TRBJ2-1; 7 bases line up with TRBD1. The CDR3 region is CASSLGFVTGSNEQFF. Here the CDR3 DNA reads TGCGCCAGCAGCTTGGGTTTCGTGACAGGGAGCAATGAGCAGTTCTTC.